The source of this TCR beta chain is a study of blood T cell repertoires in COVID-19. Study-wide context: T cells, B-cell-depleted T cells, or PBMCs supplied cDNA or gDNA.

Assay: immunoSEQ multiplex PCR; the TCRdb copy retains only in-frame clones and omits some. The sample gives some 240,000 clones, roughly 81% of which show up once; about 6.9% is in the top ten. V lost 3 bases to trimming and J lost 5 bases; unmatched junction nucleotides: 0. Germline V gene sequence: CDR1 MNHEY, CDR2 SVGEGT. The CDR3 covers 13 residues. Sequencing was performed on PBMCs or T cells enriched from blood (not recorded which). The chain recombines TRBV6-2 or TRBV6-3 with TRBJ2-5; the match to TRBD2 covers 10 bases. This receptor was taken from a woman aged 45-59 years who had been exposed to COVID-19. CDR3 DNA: TGTGCCAGCAGTTATAGCGGGGGGGAGACCCAGTACTTC. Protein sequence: CASSYSGGETQYF.